This T cell receptor (beta chain) was captured by sequencing in a study of cytomegalovirus exposure and HLA in healthy donors. Background on the study: The same platform used for the approximately 670 first-cohort repertoires was also used for the approximately 120 validation repertoires, as a later analysis reported.

This CDR3 is 17 amino acids long. The junction had 10 bases not matched to a gene; V was cut back by 2 bases and J by 3 bases. CDR1 is LNHDA and CDR2 is SQIVND in the germline V gene (reference sequence). Study-wide findings and caveats: Subsequent analysis of the roughly 120 validation repertoires found a tendency for first-cohort TCR clusters to co-occur. Most TCRs appeared rarely, but some public TCRs recurred in many donors.

The method was immunoSEQ multiplex PCR; TCRdb's version includes in-frame clones alone and lacks a portion of them. The sample contains 110,000 or so clones, around 95% of which appear only once. Turning to this clone: As yet, its antigen is unknown.

This clonotype originated in a woman aged 18-35 years in good health and CMV-seronegative. The rearrangement joins TRBV19 to TRBJ2-7; 10 positions match TRBD1. The sample taken for sequencing was PBMCs. CDR3 DNA sequence: TGTGCCAGTAGTATATCCGGGGGACAGGGGTATCACTACGAGCAGTACTTC. Its protein product is CASSISGGQGYHYEQYF.